One and the same sample provided the 18 T cell receptor beta chains below, sequenced in a study of vaccination and CD4 T cells after COVID-19. Regarding time point: late sampling 161 to 241 days after vaccination in three convalescent patients. TCRdb reprocessed the PCR reads via MiXCR and lists one record per CDR3 protein. The table shows about 28,000 distinct CDR3 sequences, with 50% to 65% occurring only once. This sample comprised CD4+ T cells from blood, obtained about 7 months after SARS-CoV-2 vaccination. These receptors were obtained from a human donor who had recovered from COVID-19.

This clonotype showed up just once. The rearrangement links TRBV12-3 or TRBV12-4 to TRBJ2-7; no firm D call. V lost 6 bases and J 4 bases, leaving 16 bases between the germline ends. The CDR3 extends over 14 amino acids. CDR3 DNA: TGTGCCAGCAGCCGGTCTAGAGTTGGGTACGAGCAGTACTTC. Its translation is CASSRSRVGYEQYF.

As for this clonotype: The germline gene is not matched at one end of the junction; a read error may be the cause. The chain employs TRBV6-2 or TRBV6-3 and TRBJ1-2; D gene ambiguous. Germline V CDR1 and CDR2: MNHEY, SVGEGT. There are 13 residues in the CDR3. CDR3 coding DNA: TGTGCCAGCAGCCTTCAAATCCTCCTTGGCTACAGCTTC. Encoded protein: CASSLQILLGYSF.

This clonotype was seen a handful of times. The chain joins TRBV6-1 to TRBJ1-4, with D perhaps matching TRBD1 (5 bases). This CDR3 is 17 amino acids long. Germline V lookup: CDR1 MNHNS, CDR2 SASEGT. Trimming cost V 0 bases and J 5 bases, with 16 bases left between them. The DNA for the CDR3 is TGTGCCAGCAGTGAAGCCTTCGGGGGACCGTACAATGAAAAACTGTTTTTT. Amino acids: CASSEAFGGPYNEKLFF.

V gene TRBV20-1 combines with J gene TRBJ1-6; D is possibly TRBD1 (5 bases). The CDR3 totals 15 residues. Germline assignment: CDR1 DFQATT and CDR2 SNEGSKA (reference sequence). Trimming took off 4 bases at V and 10 bases at J, with 20 bases between the two ends. CDR3 DNA: TGCAGTGCTACCGAGGGACGGGGCACGGGGTCACCCCTCCACTTT. It specifies CSATEGRGTGSPLHF.

The chain links TRBV5-4 to TRBJ2-7, with a weak D call TRBD2 (7 bases). The tail of the sequence fits TRBJ2-5 better, so the J call may be wrong. Per the germline V gene, CDR1 is SGHNT and CDR2 is YYREEE (reference sequence). CDR3 size: 15 residues. CDR3 loop: CASSPGGLSQETQYF. Written as DNA, the CDR3 is TGTGCCAGCAGCCCGGGGGGCCTATCCCAGGAGACCCAGTACTTC.

This clonotype was recorded a few times. The chain uses TRBV20-1 and TRBJ1-1; D is unresolved. Germline lookup yields CDR1 DFQATT and CDR2 SNEGSKA (reference sequence). The CDR3 has 13 amino acids. The V end was cut by 4 bases, the J end by 1 base, with 10 bases between. CDR3 DNA sequence: TGCAGTGCTATTTCCGGGAGGAACACTGAAGCTTTCTTT. Translating it yields CSAISGRNTEAFF.

This clonotype was seen a handful of times. V and J are TRBV20-1 and TRBJ2-2; 9 positions agree with TRBD2. The V gene end was trimmed by 5 bases and the J gene end by 7 bases; junction bases not matched to a gene: 5. The CDR3 length is 13 residues. Germline lookup yields CDR1 DFQATT and CDR2 SNEGSKA (reference sequence). CDR3 coding DNA: TGCAGTGCTTTTAGCGGGAGTGGCGGGGAGCTGTTTTTT. Its translation: CSAFSGSGGELFF.

This chain links TRBV5-6 with TRBJ2-7; 8 nucleotides agree with TRBD1. V was pared by 3 bases and J by 3 bases, with 8 bases of the junction left unmatched. Germline loops: CDR1 SGHDT, CDR2 YYEEEE. The CDR3 covers 15 residues. CDR3 in DNA: TGTGCCAGCAGCTCCCCGGACAGGGTAATCTACGAGCAGTACTTC. It encodes CASSSPDRVIYEQYF.

The chain employs TRBV19 and TRBJ1-1; 8 positions match TRBD1. From germline, CDR1 is LNHDA and CDR2 SQIVND (reference sequence). V lost 9 bases and J lost 4; bases outside the gene matches: 10. There are 14 residues in the CDR3. This chain's CDR3 is CASHYDRGGTEAFF. Written as DNA, the CDR3 is TGTGCCAGCCACTATGACAGGGGTGGCACTGAAGCTTTCTTT.

The chain employs TRBV24-1 and TRBJ2-3; D is undetermined. Between the trimmed V and J ends, which lost 9 bases and 4 bases, there was a span of 13 bases. Germline CDR1 is KGHDR and CDR2 is SFDVKD. CDR3 length: 13 amino acids. The CDR3 nucleotides are TGTGCCACCCGGCAAGCCCCTTCAGATACGCAGTATTTT. It specifies CATRQAPSDTQYF.

J is TRBJ2-1 and V is TRBV28; 14 nucleotides line up with TRBD2. The CDR3 has 16 amino acids. Germline V lookup: CDR1 MDHEN, CDR2 SYDVKM. With 6 bases clipped from V and 2 bases from J, the junction kept 3 bases outside the gene matches. The CDR3 DNA reads TGTGCCAGCAGAAGGGGACTAGCGGGAGCCTACAATGAGCAGTTCTTC. Protein: CASRRGLAGAYNEQFF.

The chain links TRBV29-1 to TRBJ2-7; D is undetermined. Germline loops: CDR1 SQVTM, CDR2 ANQGSEA. The CDR3 extends over 11 amino acids. V lost 4 bases and J lost 3, with 7 bases in between. The CDR3 spells CSVVKYYEQYF. CDR3 DNA sequence: TGCAGCGTTGTCAAGTACTACGAGCAGTACTTC.

This clonotype was seen a few times. The V call is TRBV15, the J call TRBJ1-1; 8 bases align to TRBD1. This CDR3 has 15 residues. V lost 0 bases, J lost 3 bases, and 3 bases stayed unmatched. The germline gives CDR1 LNHNV, CDR2 YYDKDF (reference sequence). In nucleotides, the CDR3 is TGTGCCACCAGCAGAGATGGGACAGGCGACACTGAAGCTTTCTTT. Amino acids: CATSRDGTGDTEAFF.

This clonotype was observed a few times. The CDR3 sequence is CATLRTGSITTEANYGYTF. CDR3 bases: TGTGCCACCCTACGGACAGGGTCCATCACGACGGAGGCTAACTATGGCTACACCTTC. This sequence joins TRBV6-2 or TRBV6-3 and TRBJ1-2; TRBD1 aligns across 8 bases. Trimming at V came to 10 bases and at J to 0 bases, leaving 22 bases not matched to a gene. Germline V lookup: CDR1 MNHEY, CDR2 SVGEGT. CDR3 size: 19 residues.

As for this clonotype: At one end the junction does not follow the germline gene, possibly because of a read error. The rearrangement uses TRBV7-6 and TRBJ2-1; D might be TRBD2 (5 bases). The CDR3 covers 11 residues. The germline CDR1 and CDR2 sequences are SGHVS and FNYEAQ. The CDR3 region has the DNA TGTGCCAGCAGCCTAGCCAATGAGCAGTTCTTC. Its protein is CASSLANEQFF.

A few counts support this clonotype. The chain couples TRBV20-1 to TRBJ1-5; maybe TRBD1 (6 bases). The length of the CDR3 is 14 residues. V was pared by 0 bases and J by 2 bases, with 8 bases between. The germline gives CDR1 DFQATT, CDR2 SNEGSKA (reference sequence). The DNA for the CDR3 is TGCAGTGCTAGAGATGGGGGGCGCAATCAGCCCCAGCATTTT. Encoded protein: CSARDGGRNQPQHF.

V is TRBV6-1 and J is TRBJ1-1; 7 positions match TRBD1. CDR3 length: 15 amino acids. The germline V gene has CDR1 MNHNS and CDR2 SASEGT. With 4 bases clipped from V and 4 bases from J, the junction kept 9 bases outside the gene matches. As DNA, the CDR3 is TGTGCCAGCAGTGCAAGACAGGGAAAAGGCACTGAAGCTTTCTTT. Protein product: CASSARQGKGTEAFF.

This chain links TRBV10-1 with TRBJ2-7, with 7 bases aligning to TRBD1. The length of the CDR3 is 14 residues. The junction had 7 bases not matched to a gene; V was cut back by 2 bases and J by 6 bases. Germline assignment: CDR1 WNHNN and CDR2 SYGVQD (reference sequence). The CDR3 reads CASSENDRVGEQYF. The CDR3 nucleotides are TGCGCCAGCAGTGAGAACGACAGGGTCGGCGAGCAGTACTTC.